The source of this T cell receptor (beta chain) is a study of blood T cell repertoires in COVID-19. Across the whole study: T cells, B-cell-depleted T cells, or PBMCs provided the cDNA or gDNA that served as material.

The V end was cut by 1 base, the J end by 0 bases, with 14 bases between. CDR1 and CDR2 from the germline V gene are SGHKS and YYEKEE (reference sequence). There are 16 residues in the CDR3. Seattle patient enrollment occurred during active infection, with longitudinal follow-up thereafter. Original methodology: Amplification of reference gene primers was used by the study to estimate nucleated cell counts. Sequencing was performed with immunoSEQ multiplex PCR; in TCRdb, only in-frame clones are kept and a portion is missing. The DNA was the basis for D and trimming; V, J and clone size are from that table. The sample includes 150,000 to 200,000 clones, about 90% of them seen just once.

Sequenced input: peripheral blood. The gene calls are TRBV5-5 and TRBJ2-7; no clear D gene. The TCR was taken from an older woman with COVID-19, enrolled during active disease. The CDR3 DNA sequence: TGTGCCAGCAGCTTGACCCACAGCACTCCCTCCTACGAGCAGTACTTC. This translates into CASSLTHSTPSYEQYF.